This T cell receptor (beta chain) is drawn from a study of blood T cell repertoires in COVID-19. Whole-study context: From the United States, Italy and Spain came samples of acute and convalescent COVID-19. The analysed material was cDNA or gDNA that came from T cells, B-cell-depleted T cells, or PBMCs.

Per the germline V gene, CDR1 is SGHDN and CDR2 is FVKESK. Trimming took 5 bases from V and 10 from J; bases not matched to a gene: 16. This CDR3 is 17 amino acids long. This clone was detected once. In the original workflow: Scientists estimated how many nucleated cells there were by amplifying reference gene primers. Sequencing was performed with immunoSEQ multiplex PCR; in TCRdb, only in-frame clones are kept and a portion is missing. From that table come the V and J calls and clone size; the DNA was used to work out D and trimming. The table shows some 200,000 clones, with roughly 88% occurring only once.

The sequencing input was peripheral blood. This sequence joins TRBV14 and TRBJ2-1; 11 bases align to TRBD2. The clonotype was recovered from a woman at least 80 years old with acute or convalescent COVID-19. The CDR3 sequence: CASSAEILAGGMREQFF. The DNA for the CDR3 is TGTGCCAGCAGCGCCGAGATTCTAGCGGGAGGAATGCGGGAGCAGTTCTTC.